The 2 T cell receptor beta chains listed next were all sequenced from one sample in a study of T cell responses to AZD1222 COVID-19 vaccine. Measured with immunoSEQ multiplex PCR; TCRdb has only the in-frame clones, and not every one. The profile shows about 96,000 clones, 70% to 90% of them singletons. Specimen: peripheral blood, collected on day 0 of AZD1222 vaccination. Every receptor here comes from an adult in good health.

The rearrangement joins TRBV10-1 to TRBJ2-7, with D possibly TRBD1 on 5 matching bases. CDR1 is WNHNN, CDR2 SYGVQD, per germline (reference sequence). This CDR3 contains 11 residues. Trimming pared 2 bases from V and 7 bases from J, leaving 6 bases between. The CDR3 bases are TGCGCCAGCAGTGAGCGGACAGAGCAGTACTTC. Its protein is CASSERTEQYF.

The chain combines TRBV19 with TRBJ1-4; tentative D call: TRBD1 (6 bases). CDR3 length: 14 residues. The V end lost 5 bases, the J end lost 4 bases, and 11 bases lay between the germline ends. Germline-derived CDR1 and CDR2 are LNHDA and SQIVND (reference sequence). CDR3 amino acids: CASSFTGFNEKLFF. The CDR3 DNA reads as TGTGCCAGTAGTTTTACAGGGTTTAATGAAAAACTGTTTTTT.